These 23 T cell receptor beta chains originate from one sample sequenced in a study of blood T cell repertoires in COVID-19. Produced via immunoSEQ multiplex PCR; TCRdb's table is partial and in-frame only. The data hold roughly 34,000 clones, with roughly nine tenths observed a single time. Sequenced input: peripheral blood. The source of these receptors is a human donor with active COVID-19. The donor label of this sample is uncertain.

The chain couples TRBV6-5 to TRBJ2-1, with unresolved D. Germline V gives CDR1 MNHEY, CDR2 SVGAGI. The CDR3 is 14 amino acids. V dropped 0 bases and J dropped 4 bases, with 7 bases sitting between them. CDR3 residues: CASSYSTPYNEQFF. The CDR3 DNA reads TGTGCCAGCAGTTACTCGACACCTTACAATGAGCAGTTCTTC.

The chain employs TRBV19 and TRBJ1-2; 7 nucleotides match TRBD1. The germline CDR1 and CDR2 sequences are LNHDA and SQIVND (reference sequence). V was clipped by 6 bases and J by 8 bases; unmatched bases: 6. The CDR3 spans 12 residues. CDR3 sequence reads: CASRPTGWGYTF. In DNA, the CDR3 is TGTGCCAGTAGGCCGACAGGGTGGGGCTACACCTTC.

This rearrangement joins TRBV7-6 to TRBJ2-1; 9 positions match TRBD2. The CDR3 runs 16 residues. From germline, CDR1 is SGHVS and CDR2 FNYEAQ. V dropped 3 bases and J dropped 8; count of bases not matched to a gene: 11. In DNA, the CDR3 is TGTGCCAGCAGCTTGGGGGGCGGGAGGGCTTTAGATGAGCAGTTCTTC. Amino acids: CASSLGGGRALDEQFF.

The V and J genes are TRBV5-1 and TRBJ1-4, with 7 bases fitting TRBD1. J gave up 4 bases and V 5 bases, and 8 bases lay outside the gene matches. The CDR3 is 15 amino acids. The germline V gene encodes CDR1 SGHRS and CDR2 YFSETQ. The CDR3: CASRVRTGINEKLFF. DNA for the CDR3: TGCGCCAGCAGAGTTAGGACAGGCATTAATGAAAAACTGTTTTTT.

This clone was counted once. The rearrangement uses TRBV18 and TRBJ2-3, with 9 bases matching TRBD2. The CDR3 extends over 16 amino acids. Germline V CDR1 and CDR2: KGHSH, LQKENI. The V segment lost 2 bases and the J segment 2 bases; nucleotides outside the gene matches: 5. CDR3 in DNA: TGTGCCAGCTCACCATTAGCGGGAGAGCCCACAGATACGCAGTATTTT. It is translated as CASSPLAGEPTDTQYF.

The sample holds a few counts of this clone. The chain carries TRBV3-1 (or the pseudogene TRBV3-2) and TRBJ2-7; D possibly corresponds to TRBD1 (6 bases). V shed 0 bases and J shed 2 bases, with 20 bases lying between them. Per the germline V gene, CDR1 is LGHDT and CDR2 is YNNKEL (reference sequence). The CDR3 totals 18 residues. The CDR3 sequence is CASSQEIRPGQRPYEQYF. The CDR3 coding sequence is TGTGCCAGCAGCCAAGAAATCCGTCCCGGACAGAGACCCTACGAGCAGTACTTC.

The chain joins TRBV30 to TRBJ2-7; tentative D call: TRBD2 (6 bases). The CDR3 loop spans 14 amino acids. Germline V CDR1 and CDR2: GTSNPN, SVGIG (reference sequence). Trimming took 0 bases from V and 7 from J, leaving 16 bases between them. The CDR3 DNA reads TGTGCCTGGAGTGTAGGGCGAAGCGCGGGGGAGCAGTACTTC. It encodes CAWSVGRSAGEQYF.

Only one count was recorded for this clone. V is TRBV5-8 and J is TRBJ2-7, with a weak D call TRBD1 (5 bases). The CDR3 covers 14 residues. The germline gives CDR1 SGHTS, CDR2 YDEGEE. Trimming took off 0 bases at V and 6 bases at J, with 13 bases between the two ends. The CDR3 spells CASSLEGRASEQYF. The CDR3 nucleotides are TGTGCCAGCAGCTTGGAGGGCAGGGCCTCCGAGCAGTACTTC.

J is TRBJ1-1 and V is TRBV3-1 (or the pseudogene TRBV3-2); D is perhaps TRBD1 (5 bases). This CDR3 is built from 13 residues. The V and J ends lost 4 bases and 5 bases respectively, with 11 bases between them. The germline gives CDR1 LGHDT, CDR2 YNNKEL (reference sequence). CDR3 DNA sequence: TGTGCCAGCAGCCCACAGGTGCGGACTGAAGCTTTCTTT. Amino acids: CASSPQVRTEAFF.

J is TRBJ2-1 and V is TRBV7-6; TRBD2 matches at 8 bases. The CDR3 runs 16 residues. Germline V CDR1 and CDR2: SGHVS, FNYEAQ. The V and J ends lost 2 bases and 8 bases, in that order; junction bases with no gene match: 11. CDR3 DNA sequence: TGTGCCAGCAGCTTACTTACGCCGGGAGGGGTCCATGAGCAGTTCTTC. Translated, it gives CASSLLTPGGVHEQFF.

The chain uses TRBV6-5 and TRBJ2-7; 7 bases align to TRBD1. V trimming: 6 bases; J trimming: 6 bases; junction bases outside the gene matches: 5. CDR1 is MNHEY and CDR2 is SVGAGI in the germline V gene. This CDR3 is 12 amino acids long. CDR3 coding DNA: TGTGCCAGCAGGTACAGGGGTGGCGAGCAGTACTTC. This translates into CASRYRGGEQYF.

This clone was recorded only once. J is TRBJ2-1 and V is TRBV29-1, with 7 bases aligning to TRBD1. V trimming: 5 bases; J trimming: 4 bases; junction bases outside the gene matches: 8. The CDR3 loop spans 14 amino acids. Germline values: CDR1 SQVTM, CDR2 ANQGSEA. The CDR3 DNA reads TGCAGCGTTATAGGACAGGACTCTTACAATGAGCAGTTCTTC. It encodes CSVIGQDSYNEQFF.

This clone was recorded only once. J is TRBJ2-5 and V is TRBV27, with 8 bases lining up with TRBD1. Losses at the gene ends were 4 bases for V and 4 bases for J; bases not matched to a gene: 8. The CDR3 consists of 15 residues. Germline V lookup: CDR1 MNHEY, CDR2 SMNVEV (reference sequence). The CDR3 loop reads CASSSLDRVGETQYF. The CDR3 DNA reads as TGTGCCAGCAGTTCATTGGACAGGGTTGGAGAGACCCAGTACTTC.

The chain employs TRBV4-1 and TRBJ2-3; 9 bases are shared with TRBD1. CDR1 MGHRA and CDR2 YSYEKL come from the germline V gene. This CDR3 comprises 17 residues. V trimming: 3 bases; J trimming: 1 base; junction bases outside the gene matches: 8. The DNA for the CDR3 is TGCGCCAGCAGCCAGCCGGACAGGGGTTGGGGCACAGATACGCAGTATTTT. Its translation: CASSQPDRGWGTDTQYF.

This rearrangement joins TRBV30 to TRBJ2-3; D unclear. V dropped 2 bases and J dropped 0 bases, with 3 bases sitting between them. CDR3 length equals 12 residues. Germline-derived CDR1 and CDR2 are GTSNPN and SVGIG (reference sequence). Here the CDR3 reads CAWSPSTDTQYF. In nucleotides, the CDR3 is TGTGCCTGGAGTCCTAGCACAGATACGCAGTATTTT.

Of note for this clone: Germline is not matched at one junction end, which may reflect a read error. The genes are TRBV7-7 and TRBJ1-2; 7 bases fit TRBD1. The CDR3 spans 17 residues. Germline values: CDR1 SSHAT, CDR2 FNYEAQ (reference sequence). Written as DNA, the CDR3 is TGTGCTAGCAGCTTCTATCCCGGGACAGCTGGAAACTATGGCTACACCTTC. Translated, it gives CASSFYPGTAGNYGYTF.

This chain joins TRBV18 and TRBJ2-7; D possibly corresponds to TRBD2 (5 bases). The CDR3 spans 15 residues. Germline V gene sequence: CDR1 KGHSH, CDR2 LQKENI. With 1 base removed from V and 0 bases from J, the gap between germline ends came to 10 bases. The DNA of the CDR3 is TGTGCCAGCTCACCACAACAAGGGAGCTCCTACGAGCAGTACTTC. Encoded protein: CASSPQQGSSYEQYF.

The rearrangement joins TRBV11-2 to TRBJ1-5; no firm D call. Germline loops: CDR1 SGHAT, CDR2 FQNNGV. Trimming took off 8 bases at V and 4 bases at J, with 9 bases between the two ends. The CDR3 has 12 amino acids. CDR3 sequence (DNA): TGTGCCAGCGCAGTAAGAAATCAGCCCCAGCATTTT. Its translation is CASAVRNQPQHF. The full variable domain, its missing parts supplied by reference TRBV11-2 and TRBJ1-5, is EAGVAQSPRYKIIEKRQSVAFWCNPISGHATLYWYQQILGQGPKLLIQFQNNGVVDDSQLPKDRFSAERLKGVDSTLKIQPAKLEDSAVYLCASAVRNQPQHFGDGTRLSIL.

This sequence joins TRBV5-1 and TRBJ1-1; TRBD1 agrees at 9 bases. This CDR3 is built from 15 residues. Looked up from germline, CDR1 is SGHRS and CDR2 is YFSETQ. With V trimmed by 3 bases and J by 1 base, 4 bases remained unmatched. The CDR3 nucleotides read TGCGCCAGCAGCTCTTGGACAGGGGAGAACACTGAAGCTTTCTTT. Amino acids: CASSSWTGENTEAFF. The full variable domain, in which reference TRBV5-1 and TRBJ1-1 provide the parts outside the CDR3, is KAGVTQTPRYLIKTRGQQVTLSCSPISGHRSVSWYQQTPGQGLQFLFEYFSETQRNKGNFPGRFSGRQFSNSRSEMNVSTLELGDSALYLCASSSWTGENTEAFFGQGTRLTVV.

This CDR3 is CASSPGTGVGTGELFF. Written as DNA, the CDR3 is TGTGCCAGCAGCCCAGGGACAGGCGTTGGCACCGGGGAGCTGTTTTTT. The J gene is TRBJ2-2, the V gene TRBV5-6; 8 nucleotides align to TRBD1. Trimming at V came to 4 bases and at J to 4 bases, leaving 9 bases not matched to a gene. The CDR3 spans 16 residues. Germline-derived CDR1 and CDR2 are SGHDT and YYEEEE.

The V call is TRBV7-2, the J call TRBJ2-3; D is possibly TRBD2 (8 bases). Trimming removed 4 bases at V and 9 bases at J, with 32 bases between. Germline V lookup: CDR1 SGHTA, CDR2 FQGNSA. The CDR3 extends over 19 amino acids. CDR3 protein: CASSSATETSGRRGQTQYF. In DNA form, the CDR3 reads TGTGCCAGCAGCTCCGCCACCGAAACAAGCGGGAGAAGGGGGCAGACGCAGTATTTT.

The V call is TRBV5-1, the J call TRBJ2-5, with TRBD2 matching 15 bases. With V trimmed by 4 bases and J by 5 bases, 12 bases remained unmatched. The CDR3 loop spans 18 amino acids. The germline V gene has CDR1 SGHRS and CDR2 YFSETQ. CDR3 nucleotides: TGCGCCAGCAGCCTCAAACGGACTAGCGGGGGGGTCTGGGAGACCCAGTACTTC. Translation: CASSLKRTSGGVWETQYF. The full variable domain, in which reference TRBV5-1 and TRBJ2-5 provide the parts outside the CDR3, is KAGVTQTPRYLIKTRGQQVTLSCSPISGHRSVSWYQQTPGQGLQFLFEYFSETQRNKGNFPGRFSGRQFSNSRSEMNVSTLELGDSALYLCASSLKRTSGGVWETQYFGPGTRLLVL.

The chain joins TRBV5-6 to TRBJ2-1; the match to TRBD2 covers 9 bases. The CDR3 loop spans 18 amino acids. Germline trimming cut 0 bases from V and 6 bases from J; bases unmatched to any gene: 13. Germline CDR1 is SGHDT and CDR2 is YYEEEE. The CDR3 here is CASSLVNRGRAVFNEQFF. The CDR3 DNA follows: TGTGCCAGCAGCTTGGTTAACCGCGGGAGGGCCGTTTTCAATGAGCAGTTCTTC.